The next 7 T cell receptor beta chains were all read from a single sample in a study of monozygotic twins with cystic fibrosis. Only in-frame clones appear in the TCRdb table, and some are missing; sequencing was by immunoSEQ multiplex PCR. Among 9,500 to 13,000 clones listed, over 99% were seen once. Sequenced material: blood. The receptor set was obtained from a man between 18 and 29 years old with cystic fibrosis.

This chain connects TRBV19 to TRBJ2-7, with TRBD1 identical over 7 bases. The germline gives CDR1 LNHDA, CDR2 SQIVND (reference sequence). The ends lost 1 base at V and 1 base at J; junction bases unmatched: 4. This CDR3 spans 15 amino acids. DNA for the CDR3: TGTGCCAGTAGTATAGCCAGGGACAGTTCCTACGAGCAGTACTTC. This gives the protein CASSIARDSSYEQYF.

This clone was seen more than once but under ten times. The chain joins TRBV6-1 to TRBJ1-6; tentative D call: TRBD1 (6 bases). The V gene lost 1 base and the J gene lost 9 bases, with 13 bases spanning the gap. The CDR3 sequence is 15 residues long. Looked up from germline, CDR1 is MNHNS and CDR2 is SASEGT. The CDR3 protein is CASSEDGTYSSPLHF. In nucleotides, the CDR3 is TGTGCCAGCAGTGAAGACGGGACATACTCTTCACCCCTCCACTTT.

This sequence joins TRBV10-3 and TRBJ2-5; tentatively, D is TRBD1 or TRBD2 (7 bases each). V was cut by 6 bases and J by 1 base, with 12 bases left in between. The CDR3 spans 14 residues. Germline V gene lookup returns CDR1 ENHRY and CDR2 SYGVKD. The CDR3 here is CAISPGGGQETQYF. CDR3 DNA: TGTGCCATCAGCCCAGGGGGGGGCCAAGAGACCCAGTACTTC.

The chain couples TRBV15 to TRBJ2-5; 9 bases map to TRBD2. The CDR3 contains 18 residues. V lost 0 bases and J lost 4; bases outside the gene matches: 12. Germline V gives CDR1 LNHNV, CDR2 YYDKDF (reference sequence). CDR3 sequence: CATSREISGSGFLETQYF. In nucleotides, the CDR3 is TGTGCCACCAGCAGAGAGATTAGCGGGAGCGGGTTTCTAGAGACCCAGTACTTC.

The rearrangement links TRBV19 to TRBJ2-7; D perhaps matches TRBD1 (6 bases). Trimming took off 8 bases at V and 6 bases at J, with 11 bases between the two ends. CDR1 and CDR2 (germline): LNHDA, SQIVND (reference sequence). The CDR3 is 11 residues long. The CDR3 DNA reads as TGTGCCAGTTCTACAGGGTCCGAGCAGTACTTC. It encodes CASSTGSEQYF.

The V gene is TRBV29-1, the J gene TRBJ1-1, with 11 positions matching TRBD1. There are 13 residues in the CDR3. V dropped 7 bases and J dropped 7; count of bases not matched to a gene: 8. Germline values: CDR1 SQVTM, CDR2 ANQGSEA. This CDR3 reads CSAAGTGGSEAFF. The CDR3 nucleotides read TGCAGCGCAGCCGGGACAGGGGGTAGTGAAGCTTTCTTT.

The V call is TRBV11-2, the J call TRBJ2-7; 10 bases align to TRBD2. Germline assignment: CDR1 SGHAT and CDR2 FQNNGV. This CDR3 region has 15 residues. V shed 0 bases and J 2 bases; nucleotides not matched to a gene: 1. The chain's CDR3 is CASSLEAGGPYEQYF. The CDR3 DNA reads as TGTGCCAGCAGCTTAGAAGCGGGAGGGCCCTACGAGCAGTACTTC.